This TCR beta chain was identified in a study of blood T cell repertoires in COVID-19 (dated by TCRdb to 2019 to 2021). For context, the study as a whole: The collaborator samples originated in the United States, Italy and Spain and spanned the acute and convalescent phases of COVID-19. Where HLA class I and class II types were available, the types were taken from metadata supplied by the sample provider, not from assay-based typing. The prospective study material was composed of cDNA or gDNA derived from T cells, B-cell-depleted T cells, or PBMCs. Samples were obtained from the ongoing ImmuneRACE study (first 160 participants) and from 950 to 1,500 subjects provided by 6 global collaborators. Subjects who had been exposed to COVID-19, were actively infected with it, or had recovered from it provided the deeply sampled blood TCRbeta repertoires that made up the dataset. The sample metadata nearly always contained a de-identified subject ID, COVID-19 status, age in years and sex. The repertoires were made available in a free public database intended to serve as a resource for research on the immune response to SARS-CoV-2.

Participants in the prospective study were enrolled through a virtual design, were aged roughly 18 to 100 years, and lived in 24 United States geographic areas. In the prospective study, cohorts were assigned on the basis of participant-reported clinical history obtained from a screening survey and a study questionnaire. Exposed participants had been in contact, within 2 weeks of entering the study, with a person who had a PCR-confirmed or clinician-diagnosed case of COVID-19. Mobile phlebotomists in the prospective study collected whole blood, serum and a nasopharyngeal or oropharyngeal swab from every participant. Additional blood draws and questionnaires over an approximately 2-month period could optionally be provided by prospective study participants. Before DNA extraction, prospective study blood samples were shipped either frozen or at room temperature. TCRbeta CDR3 regions were amplified from genomic DNA using the immunoSEQ Assay, a bias-controlled multiplex PCR. The paper's data handling went like this. The number of nucleated cells in each sample was estimated from the amplification of reference gene primers within the assay. To quantify the absolute abundance of each unique TCRbeta CDR3 rearrangement, sequence reads were collapsed and filtered. For each sample, productive Simpson clonality was calculated as the square root of Simpson's diversity index over productive rearrangements. TCRdb's version of the immuneACCESS table is confined to in-frame rearrangements and falls short of the full clone set. An unresolved V gene accounts for under half of the shortfall where checked; the remainder is of unknown origin. From that table come the V and J calls and clone size; the DNA was used to work out D and trimming. This sample is represented by around 250,000 clones; 85% to 95% of them were singletons. Clones ranked in the top ten supply approximately 3% of the sample.

CDR1 and CDR2 are drawn from the germline V gene: MDHEN, SYDVKM. The CDR3, cysteine through phenylalanine, is 12 amino acids long. The read is trimmed to its CDR3 DNA, 36 bases read in frame from base 1. The germline ends are 5 bases apart after V is trimmed by 6 bases and J by 0 bases. General findings and caveats noted by the study authors: The quantity of clinical and demographic metadata differed by source and by participant and was supplied without curation.

Notes on this clone: Its antigen remains unidentified. No base qualities exist here, and no much larger clone lies one base off it.

The chain is made from TRBV28 and TRBJ2-5; a weak D assignment points to TRBD1 (5 bases agree). Material for sequencing was PBMCs or T cells enriched from blood (not recorded which). This receptor was obtained from a man between 35 and 55 years old who had been exposed to COVID-19. The CDR3 reads CASRDNQETQYF. The DNA sequence is as follows: TGTGCCAGCAGGGACAACCAAGAGACCCAGTACTTC.